This TCR beta chain was sequenced in a study of T cell responses to AZD1222 COVID-19 vaccine. Findings of the study overall: White British donors predominated, females outnumbered males, and clonal diversity was possibly underestimated. Regions 160-218 and 743-854 held dominance among vaccine-associated CD4 TCRs, which spanned spike. Baseline serostatus was positive in only a handful of AZD1222 recipients.

Produced via immunoSEQ multiplex PCR; TCRdb's table is partial and in-frame only. This sample yields about 100,000 clones, of which about 86% are seen a single time; less than 20% belongs to the top ten. The length of the CDR3 is 13 residues. Deletions cut 2 bases from V and 0 bases from J, with 4 bases between. Per the germline V gene, CDR1 is KGHSH and CDR2 is LQKENI. The sample holds one count of this clone. Its target is unknown. This TCR derives from an adult in good health. Source: peripheral blood, taken on day 0 of AZD1222 vaccination. The rearrangement joins TRBV18 to TRBJ1-1, with D unresolved. As DNA, the CDR3 is TGTGCCAGCTCACCATCGATGAACACTGAAGCTTTCTTT. Residues: CASSPSMNTEAFF.